The present T cell receptor beta chain was sequenced within a study of T cell responses to AZD1222 COVID-19 vaccine. Sequencing was performed with immunoSEQ multiplex PCR; in TCRdb, only in-frame clones are kept and a portion is missing. This sample carries around 81,000 clones, roughly four fifths of them seen once, and the ten largest clones take approximately 2.8%. The CDR3 contains 16 residues. Germline CDR1 reads LNHDA; CDR2 reads SQIVND (reference sequence). The V end was cut by 9 bases, the J end by 1 base, with 18 bases between. This chain connects TRBV19 to TRBJ2-2; D possibly matches TRBD1 or TRBD2 (7 bases each). The TCR sequence derives from an adult in good health. The material was peripheral blood, obtained on day 0 of AZD1222 vaccination. Here the CDR3 DNA reads TGTGCCAGCAGGGGGGGGCTCTCTTTGAACACCGGGGAGCTGTTTTTT. Its translation is CASRGGLSLNTGELFF.